Below, one T cell receptor beta chain is given with its context. Germline V lookup: CDR1 LGHNA, CDR2 YNFKEQ. Trimming removed 0 bases from V and 1 base from J, with 9 bases in between. This CDR3 has 15 amino acids. The sample originates from a study of cytomegalovirus exposure and HLA in healthy donors. The PCR had 60 Vbeta and 13 Jbeta primers. Measured with immunoSEQ multiplex PCR; TCRdb has only the in-frame clones, and not every one. The table includes 95,000 to 110,000 clones, approximately 79% detected once. This clonotype was obtained from a man aged 18 to 35 in good health and CMV-seronegative. This chain links TRBV4-2 with TRBJ1-1; a possible D gene is TRBD1 (5 bases). Sequenced: PBMCs. CDR3 in amino acids: CASSQERTRNTEAFF. The DNA for the CDR3 is TGTGCCAGCAGCCAAGAAAGGACAAGGAACACTGAAGCTTTCTTT.